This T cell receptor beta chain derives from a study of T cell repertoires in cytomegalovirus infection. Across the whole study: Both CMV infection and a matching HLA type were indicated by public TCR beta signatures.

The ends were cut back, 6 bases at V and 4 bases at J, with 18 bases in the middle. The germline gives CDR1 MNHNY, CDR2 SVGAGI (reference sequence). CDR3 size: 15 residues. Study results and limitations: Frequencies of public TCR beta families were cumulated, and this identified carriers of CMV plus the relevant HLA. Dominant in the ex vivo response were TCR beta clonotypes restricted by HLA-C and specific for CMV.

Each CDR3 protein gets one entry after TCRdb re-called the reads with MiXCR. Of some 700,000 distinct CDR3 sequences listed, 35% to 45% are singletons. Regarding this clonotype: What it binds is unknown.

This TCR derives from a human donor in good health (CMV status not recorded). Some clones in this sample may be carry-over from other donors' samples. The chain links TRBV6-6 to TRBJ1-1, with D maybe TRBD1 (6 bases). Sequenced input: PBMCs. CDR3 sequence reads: CASSEKARGSTEAFF. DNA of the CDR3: TGTGCCAGCAGCGAAAAGGCCAGGGGATCCACTGAAGCTTTCTTT.